The 10 T cell receptor beta chains below were found in one sample sequenced in a study of cytomegalovirus exposure and HLA in healthy donors. PCR amplification relied on 60 Vbeta primers (plus 13 Jbeta primers). TCRdb's table, derived via immunoSEQ multiplex PCR, lists solely in-frame clones and lacks some. This sample has around 120,000 clones, with under 85% found just once. The material sequenced was PBMCs. The receptors shown here come from a woman younger than 35 in good health and CMV-seronegative.

This clone was counted between two and nine times. The chain uses TRBV9 and TRBJ1-1; 12 bases agree with TRBD1. CDR3 length equals 16 residues. J gave up 5 bases and V 2 bases, and 7 bases lay outside the gene matches. The germline V gene has CDR1 SGDLS and CDR2 YYNGEE. CDR3 amino acids: CASSVGDRGHGTEAFF. As DNA, the CDR3 is TGTGCCAGCAGCGTCGGGGACAGGGGGCACGGAACTGAAGCTTTCTTT.

The chain combines TRBV4-2 with TRBJ1-4, with TRBD1 matching over 7 bases. The CDR3 runs to 18 residues. CDR1 is LGHNA, CDR2 YNFKEQ, per germline. The junction had 8 bases not matched to a gene; V was cut back by 0 bases and J by 1 base. CDR3 coding DNA: TGTGCCAGCAGCCAAGAAGGAGGGCGACAGGGAACTAATGAAAAACTGTTTTTT. It translates to CASSQEGGRQGTNEKLFF.

V is TRBV6-4 and J is TRBJ2-2; D not resolved. The germline V gene encodes CDR1 MRHNA and CDR2 SNTAGT. The CDR3 sequence is 14 residues long. Trimming shortened V by 3 bases and J by 1 base, and 6 bases separated the two germline ends. CDR3 sequence: CASSESVNTGELFF. The CDR3 DNA follows: TGTGCCAGCAGTGAATCGGTGAACACCGGGGAGCTGTTTTTT.

This chain links TRBV6-7 with TRBJ1-1; 7 nucleotides agree with TRBD1. TRBV6-7 counts as an open reading frame of uncertain function. V shed 2 bases, J shed 4 bases, and the junction held 31 bases outside the gene matches. This CDR3 region has 23 residues. The CDR3 region is CASSYPPRSVGQDIEASSTEAFF. The CDR3, as DNA: TGTGCCAGCAGTTACCCTCCCAGGAGCGTAGGACAGGATATAGAGGCAAGTTCCACTGAAGCTTTCTTT.

The chain links TRBV27 to TRBJ1-5; 10 bases agree with TRBD1. There are 16 residues in the CDR3. The germline V gene encodes CDR1 MNHEY and CDR2 SMNVEV (reference sequence). V was clipped by 1 base and J by 7 bases; unmatched bases: 7. CDR3: CASSLWGQGTGQPQHF. In nucleotides, the CDR3 is TGTGCCAGCAGTTTATGGGGACAGGGGACAGGACAGCCCCAGCATTTT.

V usage is TRBV29-1 and J usage is TRBJ1-2; D uncertain. Trimming removed 8 bases at V and 5 bases at J, with 12 bases between. From germline, CDR1 is SQVTM and CDR2 ANQGSEA. This CDR3 contains 11 residues. The CDR3 sequence: CSLGDGYGYTF. CDR3 nucleotides: TGCAGCCTTGGAGACGGGTATGGCTACACCTTC.

This clone showed up just a few times. The rearrangement joins TRBV18 to TRBJ1-2; maybe TRBD1 (6 bases). CDR3 length: 14 residues. Trimming left V 2 bases short and J 5 bases short, with 12 bases between. The germline CDR1 and CDR2 sequences are KGHSH and LQKENI. CDR3 coding DNA: TGTGCCAGCTCACCATCAGGGGAAGGGTATGGCTACACCTTC. Residues: CASSPSGEGYGYTF.

The chain carries TRBV2 and TRBJ1-5; maybe TRBD1 (5 bases). From germline, CDR1 is SNHLY and CDR2 FYNNEI. The V end lost 6 bases, the J end lost 5 bases, and 17 bases lay between the germline ends. The CDR3 is 15 residues long. The CDR3, as DNA: TGTGCCAGCAGGAGGACACTATCGCTGGATCAGCCCCAGCATTTT. Translated: CASRRTLSLDQPQHF.

In DNA, the CDR3 is TGTGCCAGCGGACAGGGGAGTTCCTACAATGAGCAGTTCTTC. Its translation: CASGQGSSYNEQFF. V is TRBV6-1 and J is TRBJ2-1, with 9 bases identical to TRBD1. Unmatched junction bases numbered 3, after V lost 8 bases and J lost 1 base. Per the germline V gene, CDR1 is MNHNS and CDR2 is SASEGT. The CDR3 runs to 14 residues.

V gene TRBV5-1 combines with J gene TRBJ1-6; D is uncertain. Germline CDR1 and CDR2: SGHRS and YFSETQ. V was trimmed by 0 bases and J by 7 bases, leaving 11 bases between them. CDR3 length equals 15 residues. The DNA for the CDR3 is TGCGCCAGCAGCTTGGACGTAGCCGAGAATTCACCCCTCCACTTT. It encodes CASSLDVAENSPLHF.